This TCR beta chain derives from a study of blood T cell repertoires in COVID-19. Study-wide context: The United States, Italy and Spain supplied acute and convalescent COVID-19 samples. T cells, B-cell-depleted T cells, or PBMCs supplied cDNA or gDNA.

CDR3 size: 13 residues. V was trimmed by 5 bases and J by 0 bases, leaving 4 bases between them. Here immunoSEQ multiplex PCR was the method, and the copy in TCRdb shows in-frame clones only, minus some. The sample includes a few hundred thousand clones, nearly 90% of them seen just once. The receptor comes from a woman under 30 with acute COVID-19. V gene TRBV12-3 or TRBV12-4 combines with J gene TRBJ2-2; D is uncertain. Material: PBMCs or T cells enriched from blood (not recorded which). The CDR3 coding sequence is TGTGCCAGCAGTCTAACGAACACCGGGGAGCTGTTTTTT. As protein: CASSLTNTGELFF.